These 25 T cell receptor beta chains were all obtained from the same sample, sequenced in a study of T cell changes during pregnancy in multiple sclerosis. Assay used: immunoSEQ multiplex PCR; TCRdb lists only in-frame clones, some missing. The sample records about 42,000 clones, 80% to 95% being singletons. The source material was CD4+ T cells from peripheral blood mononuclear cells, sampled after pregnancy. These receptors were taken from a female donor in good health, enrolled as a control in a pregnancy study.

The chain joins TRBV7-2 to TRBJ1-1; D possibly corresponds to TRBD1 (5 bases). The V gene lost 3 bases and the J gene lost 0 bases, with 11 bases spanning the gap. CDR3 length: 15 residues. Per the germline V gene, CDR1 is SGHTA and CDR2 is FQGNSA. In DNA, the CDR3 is TGTGCCAGCAGCTTTTTTTCGGGGGTGAACACTGAAGCTTTCTTT. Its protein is CASSFFSGVNTEAFF.

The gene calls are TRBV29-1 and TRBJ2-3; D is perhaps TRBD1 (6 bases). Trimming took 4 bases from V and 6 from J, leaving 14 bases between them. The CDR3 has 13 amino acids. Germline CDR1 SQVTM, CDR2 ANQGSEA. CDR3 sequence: CSVVLQGIDTQYF. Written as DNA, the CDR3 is TGCAGCGTTGTGTTGCAGGGGATCGATACGCAGTATTTT.

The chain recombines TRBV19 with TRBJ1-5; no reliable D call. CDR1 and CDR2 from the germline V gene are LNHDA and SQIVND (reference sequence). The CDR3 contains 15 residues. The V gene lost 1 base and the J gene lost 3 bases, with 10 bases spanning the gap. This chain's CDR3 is CASSIVQQPNQPQHF. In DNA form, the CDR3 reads TGTGCCAGTAGTATAGTTCAACAGCCCAATCAGCCCCAGCATTTT. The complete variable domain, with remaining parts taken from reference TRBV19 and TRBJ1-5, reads DGGITQSPKYLFRKEGQNVTLSCEQNLNHDAMYWYRQDPGQGLRLIYYSQIVNDFQKGDIAEGYSVSREKKESFPLTVTSAQKNPTAFYLCASSIVQQPNQPQHFGDGTRLSIL.

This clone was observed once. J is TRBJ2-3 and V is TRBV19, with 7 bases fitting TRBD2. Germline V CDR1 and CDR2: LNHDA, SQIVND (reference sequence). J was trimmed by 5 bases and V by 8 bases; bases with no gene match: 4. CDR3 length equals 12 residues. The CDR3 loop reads CASRLAGDTQYF. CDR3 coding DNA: TGTGCCAGTCGCTTAGCGGGAGATACGCAGTATTTT.

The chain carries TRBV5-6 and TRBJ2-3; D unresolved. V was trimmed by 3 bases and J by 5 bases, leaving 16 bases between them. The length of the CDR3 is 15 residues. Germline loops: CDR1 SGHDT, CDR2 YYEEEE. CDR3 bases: TGTGCCAGCAGCTCCCTACTTCCTGTAGAAGATACGCAGTATTTT. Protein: CASSSLLPVEDTQYF.

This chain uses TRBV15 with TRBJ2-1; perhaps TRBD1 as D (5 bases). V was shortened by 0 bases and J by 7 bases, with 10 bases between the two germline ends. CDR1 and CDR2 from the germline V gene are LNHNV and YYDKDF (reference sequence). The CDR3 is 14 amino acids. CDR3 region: CATSRDGRDNEQFF. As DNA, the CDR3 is TGTGCCACCAGCAGAGATGGCAGGGATAATGAGCAGTTCTTC.

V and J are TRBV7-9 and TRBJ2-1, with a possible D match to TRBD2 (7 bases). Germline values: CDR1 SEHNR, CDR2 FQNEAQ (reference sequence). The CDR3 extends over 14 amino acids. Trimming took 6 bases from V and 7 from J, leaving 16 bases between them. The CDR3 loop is CASRKGEGENEQFF. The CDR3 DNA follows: TGTGCCAGCAGAAAAGGGGAGGGGGAGAATGAGCAGTTCTTC.

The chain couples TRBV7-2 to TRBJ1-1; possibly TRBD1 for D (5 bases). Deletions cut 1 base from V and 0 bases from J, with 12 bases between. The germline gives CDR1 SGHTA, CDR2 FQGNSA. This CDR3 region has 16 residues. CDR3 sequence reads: CASSLERGRLNTEAFF. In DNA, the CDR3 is TGTGCCAGCAGCTTAGAAAGGGGTCGGCTGAACACTGAAGCTTTCTTT.

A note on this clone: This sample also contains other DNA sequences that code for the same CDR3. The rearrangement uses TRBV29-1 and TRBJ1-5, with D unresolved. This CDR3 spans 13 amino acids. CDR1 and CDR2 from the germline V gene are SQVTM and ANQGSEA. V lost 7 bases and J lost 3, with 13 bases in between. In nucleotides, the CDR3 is TGCAGCGCAATCTCAGTGCCCAATCAGCCCCAGCATTTT. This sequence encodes CSAISVPNQPQHF.

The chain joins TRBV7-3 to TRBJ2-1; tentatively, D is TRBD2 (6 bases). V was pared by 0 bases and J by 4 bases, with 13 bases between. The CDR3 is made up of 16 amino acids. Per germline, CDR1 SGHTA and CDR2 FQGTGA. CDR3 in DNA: TGTGCCAGCAGCTTAACCGGGAGTAACGTTTACAATGAGCAGTTCTTC. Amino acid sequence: CASSLTGSNVYNEQFF. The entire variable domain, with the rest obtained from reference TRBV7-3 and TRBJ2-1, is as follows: GAGVSQTPSNKVTEKGKYVELRCDPISGHTALYWYRQSLGQGPEFLIYFQGTGAADDSGLPNDRFFAVRPEGSVSTLKIQRTERGDSAVYLCASSLTGSNVYNEQFFGPGTRLTVL.

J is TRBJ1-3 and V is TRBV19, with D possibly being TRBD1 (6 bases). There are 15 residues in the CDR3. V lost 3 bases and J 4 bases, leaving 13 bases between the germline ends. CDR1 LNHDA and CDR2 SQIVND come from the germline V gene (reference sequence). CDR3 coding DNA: TGTGCCAGTAGTATCGACAGGTCGGAAGGAAACACCATATATTTT. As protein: CASSIDRSEGNTIYF. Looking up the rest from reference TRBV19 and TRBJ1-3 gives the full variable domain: DGGITQSPKYLFRKEGQNVTLSCEQNLNHDAMYWYRQDPGQGLRLIYYSQIVNDFQKGDIAEGYSVSREKKESFPLTVTSAQKNPTAFYLCASSIDRSEGNTIYFGEGSWLTVV.

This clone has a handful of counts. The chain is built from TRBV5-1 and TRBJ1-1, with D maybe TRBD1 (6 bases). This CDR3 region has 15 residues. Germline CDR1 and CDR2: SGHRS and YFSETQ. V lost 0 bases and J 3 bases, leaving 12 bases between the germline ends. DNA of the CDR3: TGCGCCAGCAGCTTGGGTCAGGGGTGGTACACTGAAGCTTTCTTT. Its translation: CASSLGQGWYTEAFF.

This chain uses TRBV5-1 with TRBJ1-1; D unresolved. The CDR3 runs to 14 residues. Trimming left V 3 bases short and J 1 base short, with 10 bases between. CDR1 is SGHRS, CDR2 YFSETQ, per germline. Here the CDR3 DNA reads TGCGCCAGCAGCTGGACCGGGAAGAACACTGAAGCTTTCTTT. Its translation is CASSWTGKNTEAFF.

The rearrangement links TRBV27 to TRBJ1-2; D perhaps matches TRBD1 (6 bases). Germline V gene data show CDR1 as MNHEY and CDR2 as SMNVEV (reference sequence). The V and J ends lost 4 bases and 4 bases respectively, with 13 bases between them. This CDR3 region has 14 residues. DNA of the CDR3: TGTGCCAGCAGTTCGGGACACACCCTCTATGGCTACACCTTC. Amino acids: CASSSGHTLYGYTF.

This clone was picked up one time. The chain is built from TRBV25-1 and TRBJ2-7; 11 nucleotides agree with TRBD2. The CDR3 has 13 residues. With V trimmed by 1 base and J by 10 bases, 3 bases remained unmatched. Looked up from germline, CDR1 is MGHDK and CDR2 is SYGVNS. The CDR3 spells CASSEFTSGSQYF. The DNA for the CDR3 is TGTGCCAGCAGTGAATTCACTAGCGGGAGTCAGTACTTC.

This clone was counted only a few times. The CDR3 reads CASSPSPDGTSGSYEQYF. The CDR3 DNA is TGTGCCAGCAGCCCGTCACCCGACGGGACTAGCGGTTCCTACGAGCAGTACTTC. V and J are TRBV11-2 and TRBJ2-7; 11 nucleotides line up with TRBD2. Germline V lookup: CDR1 SGHAT, CDR2 FQNNGV. The CDR3 totals 18 residues. The J segment lost 1 base and the V segment lost 5 bases, leaving 13 bases of the junction unmatched. Full variable domain (rest looked up from reference TRBV11-2 and TRBJ2-7): EAGVAQSPRYKIIEKRQSVAFWCNPISGHATLYWYQQILGQGPKLLIQFQNNGVVDDSQLPKDRFSAERLKGVDSTLKIQPAKLEDSAVYLCASSPSPDGTSGSYEQYFGPGTRLTVT.

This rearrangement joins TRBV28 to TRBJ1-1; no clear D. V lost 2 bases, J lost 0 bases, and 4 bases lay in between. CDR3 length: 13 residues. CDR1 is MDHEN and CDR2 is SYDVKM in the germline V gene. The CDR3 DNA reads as TGTGCCAGCAGTTTACCAGTGAACACTGAAGCTTTCTTT. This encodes CASSLPVNTEAFF.

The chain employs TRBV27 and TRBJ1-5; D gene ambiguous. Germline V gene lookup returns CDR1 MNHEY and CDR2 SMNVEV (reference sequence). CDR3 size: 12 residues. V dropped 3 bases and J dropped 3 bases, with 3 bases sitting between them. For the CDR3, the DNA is TGTGCCAGCAGTTTTATCAATCAGCCCCAGCATTTT. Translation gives CASSFINQPQHF.

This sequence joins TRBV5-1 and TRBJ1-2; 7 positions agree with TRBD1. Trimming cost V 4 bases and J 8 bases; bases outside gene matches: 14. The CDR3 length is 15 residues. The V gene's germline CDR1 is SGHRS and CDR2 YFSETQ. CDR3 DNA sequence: TGCGCCAGCAGCCCTTCGACAGGGAGTGGCGGGGGCTACACCTTC. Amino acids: CASSPSTGSGGGYTF.

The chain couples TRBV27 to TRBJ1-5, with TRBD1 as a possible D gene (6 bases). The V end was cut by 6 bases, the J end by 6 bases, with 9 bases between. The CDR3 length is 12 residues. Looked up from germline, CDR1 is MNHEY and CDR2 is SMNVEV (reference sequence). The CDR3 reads CASSLGGQPQHF. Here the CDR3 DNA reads TGTGCCAGCAGCCTAGGGGGTCAGCCCCAGCATTTT.

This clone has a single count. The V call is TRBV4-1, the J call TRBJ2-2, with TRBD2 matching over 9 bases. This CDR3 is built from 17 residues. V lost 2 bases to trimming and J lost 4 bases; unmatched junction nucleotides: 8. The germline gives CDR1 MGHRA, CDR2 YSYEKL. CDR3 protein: CASSQLVAGVVTGELFF. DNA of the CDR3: TGCGCCAGCAGCCAACTCGTAGCGGGGGTAGTCACCGGGGAGCTGTTTTTT.

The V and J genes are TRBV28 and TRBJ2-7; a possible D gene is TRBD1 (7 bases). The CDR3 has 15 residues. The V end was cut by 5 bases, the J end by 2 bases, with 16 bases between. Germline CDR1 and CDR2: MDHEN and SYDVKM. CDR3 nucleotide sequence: TGTGCCAGCAGTCCAGGGGGGTCCGGGACCTACGAGCAGTACTTC. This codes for CASSPGGSGTYEQYF.

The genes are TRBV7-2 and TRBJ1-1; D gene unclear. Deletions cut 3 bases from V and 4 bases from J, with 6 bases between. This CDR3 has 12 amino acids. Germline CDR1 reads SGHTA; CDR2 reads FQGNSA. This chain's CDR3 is CASSFFSTEAFF. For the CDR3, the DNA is TGTGCCAGCAGCTTCTTTAGCACTGAAGCTTTCTTT.

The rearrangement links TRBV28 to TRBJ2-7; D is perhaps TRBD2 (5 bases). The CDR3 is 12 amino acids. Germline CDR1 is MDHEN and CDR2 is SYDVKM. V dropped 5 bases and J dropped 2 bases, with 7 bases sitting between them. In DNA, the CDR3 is TGTGCCAGCAGTCGAGCGGCCTACGAGCAGTACTTC. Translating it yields CASSRAAYEQYF.

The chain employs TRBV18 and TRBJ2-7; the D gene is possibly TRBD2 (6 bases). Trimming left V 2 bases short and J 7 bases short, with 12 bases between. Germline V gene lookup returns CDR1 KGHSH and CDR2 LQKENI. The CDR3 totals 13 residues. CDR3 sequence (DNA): TGTGCCAGCTCACCAACGGGAGTAGGAGAGCAGTACTTC. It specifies CASSPTGVGEQYF.